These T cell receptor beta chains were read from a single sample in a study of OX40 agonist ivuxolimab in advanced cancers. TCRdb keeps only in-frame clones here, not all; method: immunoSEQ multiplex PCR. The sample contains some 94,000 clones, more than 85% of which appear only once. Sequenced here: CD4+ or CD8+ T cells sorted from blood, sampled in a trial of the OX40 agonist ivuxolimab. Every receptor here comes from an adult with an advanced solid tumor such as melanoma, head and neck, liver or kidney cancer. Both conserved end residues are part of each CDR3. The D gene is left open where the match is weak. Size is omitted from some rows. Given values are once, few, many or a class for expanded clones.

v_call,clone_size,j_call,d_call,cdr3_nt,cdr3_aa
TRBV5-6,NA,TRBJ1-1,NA,TGTGCCAGCACCCCCATGGGGCTCACTGAAGCTTTCTTT,CASTPMGLTEAFF
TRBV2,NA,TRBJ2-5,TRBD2,TGTGCCAGCAGTGATTTGACTAGCGGGGGGTACGCGACCCAGTACTTC,CASSDLTSGGYATQYF
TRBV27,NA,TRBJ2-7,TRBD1,TGTGCCAGCAGTGACGGGGCTCCCGGGACAGGGGCTTACGAGCAGTACTTC,CASSDGAPGTGAYEQYF
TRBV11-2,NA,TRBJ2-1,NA,TGTGCCAGCAGCCCCTATCAGGGGAGAATAGAGCAGTTCTTC,CASSPYQGRIEQFF
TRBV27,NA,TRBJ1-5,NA,TGTGCCAGCAGTCAAGGCAATCAGCCCCAGCATTTT,CASSQGNQPQHF
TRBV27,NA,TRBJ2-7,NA,TGTGCCAGCAGTTTATCGGCCCGGGGGGAGCAGTACTTC,CASSLSARGEQYF
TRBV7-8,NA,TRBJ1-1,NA,TGTGCCAGCAGCTTAGATTGGGAACTGGGGAACACTGAAGCTTTCTTT,CASSLDWELGNTEAFF
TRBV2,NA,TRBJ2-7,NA,TGTGCCAGCAGTGGCGTAATCGGAAGGGGCGAGCAGTACTTC,CASSGVIGRGEQYF
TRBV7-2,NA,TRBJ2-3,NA,TGTGCCAGCAGCTCCTTGCGGGGGCCAGATACGCAGTATTTT,CASSSLRGPDTQYF
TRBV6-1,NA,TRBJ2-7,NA,TGTGCCAGCAGTGAAGGAGGCTACGAGCAGTACTTC,CASSEGGYEQYF
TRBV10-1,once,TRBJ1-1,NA,TGCGCCAGCAGTGAGGGGCCCGGGGACACTGAAGCTTTCTTT,CASSEGPGDTEAFF
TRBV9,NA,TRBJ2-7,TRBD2,TGTGCCAGCAGCCCAACTAGCGGCCGACTCTACGAGCAGTACTTC,CASSPTSGRLYEQYF
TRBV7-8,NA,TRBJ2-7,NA,TGTGCCAGCAGCTCCCCGGACAGATTAGGCGGCGACGAGCAGTACTTC,CASSSPDRLGGDEQYF
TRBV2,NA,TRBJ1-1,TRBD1,TGTGCCAGCAGCGTTAGGACAGGGTTCCCTGGAGCTTTCTTT,CASSVRTGFPGAFF
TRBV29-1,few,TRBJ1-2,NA,TGCAGCGTTGATCCAGGCTACACCTTC,CSVDPGYTF